What follows are 13 T cell receptor beta chains derived from one specimen sequenced in a study of cytomegalovirus exposure and HLA in healthy donors. The PCR made use of 60 Vbeta and 13 Jbeta primers. Generated by immunoSEQ multiplex PCR, the TCRdb table keeps only in-frame clones and is missing some. The clone table shows 65,000 to 95,000 clones, with the ten largest holding 6.5% to 8.5%. The sample was PBMCs. The receptors were sampled from a female donor in good health and CMV-seropositive.

The CDR3 DNA is TGCGCCAGCAGCCAAGATCGTGGGGGACAGGGAAGAAACACCATATATTTT. Translation gives CASSQDRGGQGRNTIYF. The V and J genes are TRBV4-1 and TRBJ1-3; 9 nucleotides align to TRBD1. The J segment lost 5 bases and the V segment lost 0 bases, leaving 8 bases of the junction unmatched. The CDR3 covers 17 residues. CDR1 and CDR2 from the germline V gene are MGHRA and YSYEKL.

This chain connects TRBV9 to TRBJ2-1; 7 bases are a match to TRBD2. CDR3 size: 17 residues. CDR1 SGDLS and CDR2 YYNGEE come from the germline V gene. With V trimmed by 0 bases and J by 0 bases, 6 bases remained unmatched. The CDR3 DNA follows: TGTGCCAGCAGCGTAGGTCCCGGGGGGAGCTCCTACAATGAGCAGTTCTTC. This codes for CASSVGPGGSSYNEQFF.

As to this clone: The same CDR3 is also encoded by other DNA sequences in this sample. The J gene is TRBJ2-3, the V gene TRBV5-1; 12 bases agree with TRBD2. The CDR3 is made up of 15 amino acids. V shed 1 base and J 5 bases; nucleotides not matched to a gene: 2. The germline gives CDR1 SGHRS, CDR2 YFSETQ. CDR3 protein: CASSLRGLAGDTQYF. DNA of the CDR3: TGCGCCAGCAGCTTGAGGGGACTAGCGGGAGATACGCAGTATTTT. The full variable domain, completed using reference TRBV5-1 and TRBJ2-3, is KAGVTQTPRYLIKTRGQQVTLSCSPISGHRSVSWYQQTPGQGLQFLFEYFSETQRNKGNFPGRFSGRQFSNSRSEMNVSTLELGDSALYLCASSLRGLAGDTQYFGPGTRLTVL.

The chain is built from TRBV5-8 and TRBJ1-5; D may be TRBD1 (6 bases). Deletions cut 4 bases from V and 4 bases from J, with 9 bases between. Germline V gene data show CDR1 as SGHTS and CDR2 as YDEGEE. The CDR3 extends over 13 amino acids. The chain's CDR3 is CASSPDRNQPQHF. CDR3 DNA: TGTGCCAGCAGCCCGGACAGAAATCAGCCCCAGCATTTT.

The CDR3 bases are TGTGCCAGCAGTCCGAGTCCTGGTGGTGGCTACACCTTC. This encodes CASSPSPGGGYTF. This rearrangement joins TRBV27 to TRBJ1-2, with D unclear. V was pared by 5 bases and J by 7 bases, with 14 bases between. Germline V gives CDR1 MNHEY, CDR2 SMNVEV (reference sequence). This CDR3 is 13 amino acids long.

The chain's CDR3 is CASSPRGGYEQYF. The DNA for the CDR3 is TGTGCCAGCTCACCAAGAGGGGGCTACGAGCAGTACTTC. This chain uses TRBV18 with TRBJ2-7; D possibly corresponds to TRBD1 (6 bases). The CDR3 is 13 amino acids. Germline CDR1 KGHSH, CDR2 LQKENI. Trimming removed 2 bases at V and 3 bases at J, with 8 bases between.

The chain recombines TRBV15 with TRBJ1-1, with 8 nucleotides matching TRBD1. The CDR3 is 19 residues long. Germline-derived CDR1 and CDR2 are LNHNV and YYDKDF (reference sequence). Unmatched junction bases numbered 15, after V lost 0 bases and J lost 3 bases. The DNA for the CDR3 is TGTGCCACCAGCAGAGAAGTGATTTCAGGACAGGGTGGGGACACTGAAGCTTTCTTT. This codes for CATSREVISGQGGDTEAFF. The full variable domain, rest sourced from reference TRBV15 and TRBJ1-1, is DAMVIQNPRYQVTQFGKPVTLSCSQTLNHNVMYWYQQKSSQAPKLLFHYYDKDFNNEADTPDNFQSRRPNTSFCFLDIRSPGLGDTAMYLCATSREVISGQGGDTEAFFGQGTRLTVV.

V and J are TRBV30 and TRBJ2-7; TRBD2 aligns across 8 bases. This CDR3 spans 14 amino acids. Germline V gene sequence: CDR1 GTSNPN, CDR2 SVGIG (reference sequence). J lost 2 bases, V lost 2 bases, and 5 bases had no gene match. CDR3 DNA sequence: TGTGCCTGGAGTTACACGGGGGGGGCCTACGAGCAGTACTTC. Encoded protein: CAWSYTGGAYEQYF.

The V gene is TRBV5-4, the J gene TRBJ2-3, with TRBD1 as a possible D gene (7 bases). The ends were cut back, 4 bases at V and 4 bases at J, with 19 bases in the middle. The CDR3 loop spans 16 amino acids. Per the germline V gene, CDR1 is SGHNT and CDR2 is YYREEE (reference sequence). The DNA of the CDR3 is TGTGCCAGCAGCATCCTGGCAGGGGGGAAGCCAGATACGCAGTATTTT. It is translated as CASSILAGGKPDTQYF.

This chain connects TRBV2 to TRBJ1-6; tentatively, D is TRBD1 (5 bases). The germline V gene has CDR1 SNHLY and CDR2 FYNNEI. V was pared by 5 bases and J by 5 bases, with 16 bases between. The CDR3 is 16 residues long. The CDR3 region is CASSYLVGANNSPLHF. The CDR3 DNA is TGTGCCAGCAGTTACCTCGTAGGGGCGAATAATTCACCCCTCCACTTT.

The rearrangement joins TRBV6-1 to TRBJ2-1; TRBD2 agrees at 10 bases. The junction had 2 bases not matched to a gene; V was cut back by 1 base and J by 5 bases. The CDR3 is made up of 15 amino acids. Looked up from germline, CDR1 is MNHNS and CDR2 is SASEGT. DNA for the CDR3: TGTGCCAGCAGTGAAGAAGCGGGAGGGGACAATGAGCAGTTCTTC. It encodes CASSEEAGGDNEQFF.

V is TRBV28 and J is TRBJ2-7; D ambiguous. This CDR3 has 14 residues. The germline V gene has CDR1 MDHEN and CDR2 SYDVKM. The V and J ends lost 7 bases and 2 bases respectively, with 15 bases between them. The DNA for the CDR3 is TGTGCCAGCACCCCAGTGGGCACGCCCTACGAGCAGTACTTC. It is translated as CASTPVGTPYEQYF.

The V and J genes are TRBV4-3 and TRBJ2-7; 9 bases are shared with TRBD1. V was clipped by 3 bases and J by 5 bases; unmatched bases: 8. The germline V gene encodes CDR1 LGHNA and CDR2 YSLEER. The CDR3 covers 15 residues. The chain's CDR3 is CASSHTGTGMNEQYF. CDR3 in DNA: TGCGCCAGCAGCCATACCGGGACAGGGATGAACGAGCAGTACTTC.